The rows below give T cell receptor beta chains drawn from one sample of a study of graft-versus-host responses after intestinal transplantation. Some clones are missing from TCRdb's copy, which holds only in-frame ones; the method was immunoSEQ multiplex PCR. The sample holds 80,000 or so clones, approximately 92% seen once. Sequencing was performed on PBMCs, taken 98 days after intestinal transplantation. The origin of the receptors is a human patient who received an intestinal transplant, so some T cells may come from the graft donor. CDR3s include the opening cysteine and the closing phenylalanine or tryptophan.

TRBV7-2	TRBJ2-5	CASRNRGGRQETQYF
TRBV6-5	TRBJ1-2	CASSYEGTGGYGYTF
TRBV6-6	TRBJ2-1	CASSYLREGNEQFF
TRBV5-1	TRBJ1-2	CASSARGGWNGYTF
TRBV6-1	TRBJ2-2	CASRVGQFNTGELFF
TRBV9	TRBJ2-1	CASSAAPEGEQFF
TRBV9	TRBJ2-2	CASSVAWTTNTGELFF
TRBV5-1	TRBJ1-1	CASSLPGNTEAFF
TRBV6-5	TRBJ2-4	CASSQFTGHIQYF
TRBV7-2	TRBJ1-6	CASSLVPGDNSPLHF
TRBV27	TRBJ2-2	CASSLSQGGTGELFF
TRBV7-3	TRBJ2-5	CASSPTPGLRQETQYF
TRBV6-1	TRBJ2-7	CASGRTGGSYEQYF
TRBV10-3	TRBJ2-7	CATRALGLYEQYF
TRBV7-8	TRBJ2-1	CASPPKGLPPSEQFF
TRBV5-1	TRBJ1-3	CASSWTGALSGNTIYF
TRBV27	TRBJ1-5	CASRPQGRGNQPQHF
TRBV6-1	TRBJ1-1	CASSEGVGNTEAFF
TRBV7-9	TRBJ2-5	CASSFEGQKTQYF
TRBV7-8	TRBJ2-3	CASSSPGTSLVTQYF
TRBV25-1	TRBJ2-2	CASSLSANTGELFF
TRBV30	TRBJ2-1	CAWSPQGLTDNEQFF
TRBV6-5	TRBJ2-5	CASSPRDRHQETQYF
TRBV28	TRBJ1-1	CASSLGAEAFF
TRBV30	TRBJ1-2	CAWSAGGGGYTF
TRBV11-3	TRBJ2-3	CASSLGWGPKDTQYF
TRBV29-1	TRBJ2-1	CSVSSGPLDEQFF
TRBV28	TRBJ2-6	CASSLFTGISGANVLTF
TRBV6-5	TRBJ2-7	CASSAYTGIYEQYF
TRBV11-2	TRBJ2-3	CASSLGWTYTDTQYF
TRBV5-5	TRBJ2-1	CASSPDRVEQFF
TRBV28	TRBJ1-5	CASSSPTGLGSQPQHF
TRBV2	TRBJ1-1	CASGEGLWTEAFF
TRBV6-1	TRBJ2-7	CASSFDRFYEQYF
TRBV11-2	TRBJ2-2	CASSSPRRNNTGELFF
TRBV19	TRBJ1-5	CASSKVTKVSGTYSNQPQHF
TRBV25-1	TRBJ2-3	CASSEYVRTGGTDTQYF